This T cell receptor beta chain was recovered during a study of vaccination effects on CD4 cells after COVID-19. Points on this clone: Antigen specificity is unknown.

The assay was immunoSEQ multiplex PCR, and TCRdb's table has in-frame clones only and misses some. Of 42,000 or so clones listed, around 70% are singletons. CDR1 and CDR2 from the germline V gene are SGHNT and YYREEE (reference sequence). The V gene end was trimmed by 4 bases and the J gene end by 7 bases; junction bases not matched to a gene: 2. The CDR3 contains 13 residues. After more than 8 days in culture, the CD4+ T cells were isolated. Vaccination of participants consisted of two doses of either the BNT162b2 or mRNA-1273 vaccine. This sample comprised CD4+ T cells from PBMCs cultured without peptide, obtained after COVID-19 vaccination. This clonotype was sampled from a human donor who received a COVID-19 vaccine. The rearrangement joins TRBV5-4 to TRBJ1-5; 10 bases are shared with TRBD1. CDR3 coding DNA: TGTGCCAGCAGCGGGGACAGGGGACAGCCCCAGCATTTT. It specifies CASSGDRGQPQHF.